Presented here are 27 T cell receptor beta chains from one specimen sequenced in a study of blood T cell repertoires in COVID-19. Assay used: immunoSEQ multiplex PCR; TCRdb lists only in-frame clones, some missing. The sample holds about 15,000 clones; roughly 90% are singletons and the top ten take under 20%. Sequenced material: peripheral blood. The receptors derive from a middle-aged man with active COVID-19.

V is TRBV18 and J is TRBJ2-2; a weak D match, TRBD1 (5 bases). CDR1 KGHSH and CDR2 LQKENI come from the germline V gene. V lost 6 bases to trimming and J lost 3 bases, with 14 bases between them. This CDR3 has 15 residues. For the CDR3, the DNA is TGTGCCAGCTCCCCTGACAGCCAATACACCGGGGAGCTGTTTTTT. Translation gives CASSPDSQYTGELFF.

The J gene is TRBJ2-7, the V gene TRBV27; 8 positions agree with TRBD1. Trimming at V came to 4 bases and at J to 2 bases, leaving 10 bases not matched to a gene. This CDR3 contains 16 residues. The germline V gene encodes CDR1 MNHEY and CDR2 SMNVEV (reference sequence). CDR3: CASSSPIRDRPYEQYF. DNA for the CDR3: TGTGCCAGCAGTTCGCCGATCAGGGACAGGCCCTACGAGCAGTACTTC.

The chain uses TRBV7-9 and TRBJ2-2; 7 positions agree with TRBD2. From germline, CDR1 is SEHNR and CDR2 FQNEAQ (reference sequence). There are 14 residues in the CDR3. V shed 5 bases, J shed 7 bases, and the junction held 7 bases outside the gene matches. For the CDR3, the DNA is TGTGCCAGCAGCCCAAGGCCTAGCGGCGGGGAGCTGTTTTTT. Its protein is CASSPRPSGGELFF. Looking up the rest from reference TRBV7-9 and TRBJ2-2 gives the full variable domain: DTGVSQNPRHKITKRGQNVTFRCDPISEHNRLYWYRQTLGQGPEFLTYFQNEAQLEKSRLLSDRFSAERPKGSFSTLEIQRTEQGDSAMYLCASSPRPSGGELFFGEGSRLTVL.

The chain links TRBV6-5 to TRBJ1-2; D gene ambiguous. Germline loops: CDR1 MNHEY, CDR2 SVGAGI. Trimming took 0 bases from V and 7 from J, leaving 15 bases between them. The CDR3 has 15 amino acids. The CDR3 loop reads CASSYSTTRVSGYTF. The CDR3 nucleotides are TGTGCCAGCAGTTACTCAACTACGCGGGTTTCTGGCTACACCTTC.

This chain links TRBV19 with TRBJ1-2, with 11 bases fitting TRBD1. CDR3 length equals 14 residues. V lost 4 bases to trimming and J lost 8 bases; unmatched junction nucleotides: 6. Germline V gene lookup returns CDR1 LNHDA and CDR2 SQIVND (reference sequence). This chain's CDR3 is CASSRGQGAGGYTF. The CDR3 nucleotides read TGTGCCAGTAGTAGAGGACAGGGGGCCGGAGGCTACACCTTC.

The genes are TRBV3-1 (or the pseudogene TRBV3-2) and TRBJ2-7; possibly TRBD2 for D (5 bases). The V gene's germline CDR1 is LGHDT and CDR2 YNNKEL (reference sequence). V dropped 5 bases and J dropped 2 bases, with 10 bases sitting between them. This CDR3 is built from 13 residues. CDR3 in amino acids: CASSARRPYEQYF. For the CDR3, the DNA is TGTGCCAGCAGCGCCAGGAGGCCCTACGAGCAGTACTTC.

V is TRBV4-1 and J is TRBJ1-4; D not certain. Germline assignment: CDR1 MGHRA and CDR2 YSYEKL. CDR3 size: 14 residues. The V end was cut by 4 bases, the J end by 3 bases, with 9 bases between. The CDR3: CASSRLPANEKLFF. CDR3 DNA: TGCGCCAGCAGCCGGCTCCCTGCTAATGAAAAACTGTTTTTT.

The gene calls are TRBV13 and TRBJ2-7, with D possibly matching TRBD1 (5 bases). The CDR3 sequence is 14 residues long. Germline CDR1 reads PRHDT; CDR2 reads FYEKMQ (reference sequence). The V gene lost 5 bases and the J gene lost 6 bases, with 17 bases spanning the gap. The CDR3 region is CASSKGASPLEQYF. The DNA of the CDR3 is TGTGCCAGCAGCAAAGGGGCGTCCCCCCTCGAGCAGTACTTC.

CDR3 amino acids: CASSDSREGASSYNEQFF. The CDR3 DNA follows: TGTGCCAGCAGTGACTCGAGAGAGGGGGCGAGCTCCTACAATGAGCAGTTCTTC. This chain uses TRBV6-4 with TRBJ2-1; TRBD1 aligns across 7 bases. The CDR3 loop spans 18 amino acids. Per germline, CDR1 MRHNA and CDR2 SNTAGT. The V segment lost 0 bases and the J segment 0 bases; nucleotides outside the gene matches: 8.

The CDR3 loop reads CAWSALGQSNTEAFF. The DNA of the CDR3 is TGTGCCTGGAGTGCGTTAGGACAGTCGAACACTGAAGCTTTCTTT. The rearrangement joins TRBV30 to TRBJ1-1; D might be TRBD1 (6 bases). Germline loops: CDR1 GTSNPN, CDR2 SVGIG (reference sequence). There are 15 residues in the CDR3. V was trimmed by 1 base and J by 1 base, leaving 13 bases between them. The full variable domain, in which reference TRBV30 and TRBJ1-1 provide the parts outside the CDR3, is SQTIHQWPATLVQPVGSPLSLECTVEGTSNPNLYWYRQAAGRGLQLLFYSVGIGQISSEVPQNLSASRPQDRQFILSSKKLLLSDSGFYLCAWSALGQSNTEAFFGQGTRLTVV.

The chain is built from TRBV5-1 and TRBJ1-2; 8 nucleotides line up with TRBD1. Trimming took 0 bases from V and 8 from J; bases not matched to a gene: 6. The CDR3 has 14 amino acids. The germline CDR1 and CDR2 sequences are SGHRS and YFSETQ. The CDR3: CASSLAQGARGYTF. DNA for the CDR3: TGCGCCAGCAGCTTGGCCCAGGGGGCTCGGGGCTACACCTTC.

This clone occurred once. This chain uses TRBV27 with TRBJ2-2; a weak D match, TRBD2 (5 bases). CDR3 length: 16 amino acids. V lost 6 bases and J 2 bases, leaving 16 bases between the germline ends. Per germline, CDR1 MNHEY and CDR2 SMNVEV (reference sequence). The CDR3 DNA follows: TGTGCCAGCAGCTTTAATCTACGGGGAAACACCGGGGAGCTGTTTTTT. It translates to CASSFNLRGNTGELFF.

This chain links TRBV19 with TRBJ2-5; possibly TRBD2 for D (7 bases). The germline V gene encodes CDR1 LNHDA and CDR2 SQIVND (reference sequence). Trimming pared 10 bases from V and 2 bases from J, leaving 17 bases between. The CDR3 is 14 amino acids. The CDR3 bases are TGTGCCACGGGGGCTAGCGGAACACAAGAGACCCAGTACTTC. Translation gives CATGASGTQETQYF.

This chain joins TRBV5-1 and TRBJ1-2; 8 nucleotides agree with TRBD1. Germline lookup yields CDR1 SGHRS and CDR2 YFSETQ. Trimming cost V 0 bases and J 4 bases; bases outside gene matches: 2. The length of the CDR3 is 14 residues. CDR3 loop: CASSLGTGGYGYTF. In nucleotides, the CDR3 is TGCGCCAGCAGCTTGGGTACAGGGGGCTATGGCTACACCTTC.

The genes are TRBV5-1 and TRBJ1-3; TRBD1 matches 8 bases. Per the germline V gene, CDR1 is SGHRS and CDR2 is YFSETQ. This CDR3 is 14 amino acids long. Unmatched junction bases numbered 2, after V lost 4 bases and J lost 2 bases. DNA for the CDR3: TGCGCCAGCAGCCTGACAGGGGCTGGAAACACCATATATTTT. Amino acids: CASSLTGAGNTIYF.

The gene calls are TRBV5-1 and TRBJ2-1; 8 bases line up with TRBD1. The CDR3 is made up of 15 amino acids. Germline V lookup: CDR1 SGHRS, CDR2 YFSETQ. Losses at the gene ends were 2 bases for V and 9 bases for J; bases not matched to a gene: 10. The CDR3 DNA reads as TGCGCCAGCAGCTTCGGGACAGGAGTTGATTTTGAGCAGTTCTTC. Translating it yields CASSFGTGVDFEQFF.

The chain has TRBV29-1 and TRBJ1-1, with 7 bases lining up with TRBD1. The CDR3 covers 13 residues. Trimming at V came to 4 bases and at J to 1 base, leaving 3 bases not matched to a gene. Germline V gene lookup returns CDR1 SQVTM and CDR2 ANQGSEA. Here the CDR3 DNA reads TGCAGCGTTGCTGCAGGGGGGAACACTGAAGCTTTCTTT. The encoded protein is CSVAAGGNTEAFF.

The CDR3 spells CASSWGQGPNEQFF. Written as DNA, the CDR3 is TGTGCCAGCAGCTGGGGACAGGGGCCCAATGAGCAGTTCTTC. J is TRBJ2-1 and V is TRBV7-3; 10 bases line up with TRBD1. The germline gives CDR1 SGHTA, CDR2 FQGTGA. With 4 bases clipped from V and 6 bases from J, the junction kept 3 bases outside the gene matches. This CDR3 spans 14 amino acids.

The V call is TRBV28, the J call TRBJ1-3; a weak D match, TRBD1 (6 bases). CDR3 length equals 13 residues. Trimming cost V 5 bases and J 5 bases, with 10 bases left between them. Germline CDR1 reads MDHEN; CDR2 reads SYDVKM. The CDR3: CASSQGFRNTIYF. In DNA form, the CDR3 reads TGTGCCAGCAGTCAGGGGTTTAGAAACACCATATATTTT.

V is TRBV10-1 and J is TRBJ1-3; no reliable D call. CDR3 length: 13 amino acids. V was cut by 4 bases and J by 0 bases, with 4 bases left in between. Germline CDR1 is WNHNN and CDR2 is SYGVQD (reference sequence). The CDR3 DNA follows: TGCGCCAGCAGTGGAGGCTCTGGAAACACCATATATTTT. This translates into CASSGGSGNTIYF.

This clone is a singleton in its sample. As DNA, the CDR3 is TGTGCCAGCAGCTGGGGGACAGGGGAATGGACCTCTGGGGCCAACGTCCTGACTTTC. This translates into CASSWGTGEWTSGANVLTF. V and J are TRBV11-2 and TRBJ2-6; 10 bases map to TRBD1. V shed 4 bases, J shed 0 bases, and the junction held 9 bases outside the gene matches. Germline CDR1 is SGHAT and CDR2 is FQNNGV. The CDR3 sequence is 19 residues long.

This rearrangement joins TRBV4-3 to TRBJ1-1; D is undetermined. The length of the CDR3 is 13 residues. Germline V gene data show CDR1 as LGHNA and CDR2 as YSLEER. V shed 1 base and J shed 3 bases, with 6 bases lying between them. This CDR3 reads CASSQGRHTEAFF. Here the CDR3 DNA reads TGCGCCAGCAGCCAAGGGCGGCACACTGAAGCTTTCTTT.

J is TRBJ2-1 and V is TRBV11-1; a weak D match, TRBD1 (6 bases). Germline CDR1 SGHAT, CDR2 FQDESV (reference sequence). V lost 4 bases and J lost 2, with 9 bases in between. The CDR3 runs to 14 residues. This chain's CDR3 is CASSSWDTYNEQFF. CDR3 bases: TGTGCCAGCAGCTCGTGGGACACCTACAATGAGCAGTTCTTC.

Points on this clone: The same CDR3 also results from other DNA sequences found in this sample. The rearrangement uses TRBV28 and TRBJ1-1, with D possibly being TRBD1 (6 bases). The CDR3 loop spans 14 amino acids. Trimming shortened V by 9 bases and J by 1 base, and 15 bases separated the two germline ends. CDR1 is MDHEN, CDR2 SYDVKM, per germline. Here the CDR3 reads CASSRGGPNTEAFF. In DNA form, the CDR3 reads TGTGCCAGTAGCCGAGGGGGTCCGAACACTGAAGCTTTCTTT.

The CDR3 DNA reads as TGTGCCAGCAGCCCGCAACAGGGGGCCTACGAGCAGTACTTC. It translates to CASSPQQGAYEQYF. V usage is TRBV9 and J usage is TRBJ2-7; TRBD1 matches 8 bases. J gave up 2 bases and V 4 bases, and 5 bases lay outside the gene matches. Germline V gene sequence: CDR1 SGDLS, CDR2 YYNGEE. This CDR3 spans 14 amino acids.

The gene calls are TRBV4-1 and TRBJ2-5; the match to TRBD2 covers 8 bases. V shed 4 bases, J shed 4 bases, and the junction held 5 bases outside the gene matches. CDR1 and CDR2 (germline): MGHRA, YSYEKL. This CDR3 is 14 amino acids long. The CDR3 DNA reads as TGCGCCAGCAGCCCAGTCGGGGGGGTAGAGACCCAGTACTTC. It codes for CASSPVGGVETQYF.

CDR3 region: CASSEGSNQPQHF. DNA of the CDR3: TGCGCCAGCAGCGAGGGTAGCAATCAGCCCCAGCATTTT. The genes are TRBV5-1 and TRBJ1-5; D ambiguous. Germline CDR1 reads SGHRS; CDR2 reads YFSETQ. The CDR3 is 13 residues long. Trimming removed 4 bases at V and 0 bases at J, with 5 bases between.